A single T cell receptor beta chain is shown here with its context. Its antigen is currently unknown. V was clipped by 8 bases and J by 10 bases, with 17 bases between them. Germline-derived CDR1 and CDR2 are MNHEY and SVGAGI. CDR3 length equals 13 residues. This sample stems from a study of T cell responses to AZD1222 COVID-19 vaccine. General study points: Two doses of AZD1222 preceded a rise in Spike-specific TCR breadth and depth. Donors skewed white British and female; clonal diversity was possibly underestimated. Repertoire sampling occurred only after the peak T cell response.

Measured with immunoSEQ multiplex PCR; TCRdb has only the in-frame clones, and not every one. This table has 90,000 to 120,000 clones, approximately 86% appearing once. V and J are TRBV6-5 and TRBJ1-4; TRBD1 is a possible D gene (5 bases). The sample in question was peripheral blood, obtained on day 0 of AZD1222 vaccination. The clonotype comes from an adult in good health. In DNA, the CDR3 is TGTGCCAGCTCCACCGGGACGCCAAGAAAACTGTTTTTT. Amino acid sequence: CASSTGTPRKLFF.